A selection of T cell receptor beta chains follows, all from one sample in a study of OX40 agonist ivuxolimab in advanced cancers. Here immunoSEQ multiplex PCR was the method, and the copy in TCRdb shows in-frame clones only, minus some. This table has 90,000 to 95,000 clones, around 87% appearing once. The source was CD4+ or CD8+ T cells sorted from blood, collected in a trial of the OX40 agonist ivuxolimab. These TCRs come from an adult with an advanced solid tumor such as melanoma, head and neck, liver or kidney cancer. CDR3s include the opening cysteine and the closing phenylalanine or tryptophan. A D gene is named only where the DNA matches it firmly. The size entry is marked missing in some rows and otherwise reads once, few, many or a size class.

clone_size: -
j_call: TRBJ2-3
v_call: TRBV11-2
d_call: -
cdr3_nt: TGTGCCAGCAGCTTGGGGCTAGGGGGAACAGATACGCAGTATTTT
cdr3_aa: CASSLGLGGTDTQYF

clone_size: -
j_call: TRBJ2-5
v_call: TRBV11-2
d_call: -
cdr3_nt: TGTGCCAGCAGCTTAGGAGGGAACCCCCAAGAGACCCAGTACTTC
cdr3_aa: CASSLGGNPQETQYF

clone_size: -
j_call: TRBJ1-2
v_call: TRBV4-3
d_call: -
cdr3_nt: TGCGCCAGCAGCCAAGATTTGGCAGCTATTAACTATGGCTACACCTTC
cdr3_aa: CASSQDLAAINYGYTF

clone_size: -
j_call: TRBJ2-3
v_call: TRBV7-8
d_call: TRBD2
cdr3_nt: TGTGCCACCAAGACTAGCGGAAGGCACACAGATACGCAGTATTTT
cdr3_aa: CATKTSGRHTDTQYF

clone_size: -
j_call: TRBJ2-4
v_call: TRBV5-4
d_call: -
cdr3_nt: TGTGCCAGCAGCTTGGTGGAGGGGATAGCCAAAAACATTCAGTACTTC
cdr3_aa: CASSLVEGIAKNIQYF

clone_size: -
j_call: TRBJ1-1
v_call: TRBV6-6
d_call: -
cdr3_nt: TGTGCCAGCAGTTACACTGGCACTGAAGCTTTCTTT
cdr3_aa: CASSYTGTEAFF

clone_size: -
j_call: TRBJ1-5
v_call: TRBV6-1
d_call: -
cdr3_nt: TGTGCCAGCAGTGCAGGGATACTACAGCCCCAGCATTTT
cdr3_aa: CASSAGILQPQHF

clone_size: -
j_call: TRBJ2-1
v_call: TRBV11-3
d_call: TRBD2
cdr3_nt: TGTGCCAGCAGCCCTGGGACTAGGGGCAATGAGCAGTTCTTC
cdr3_aa: CASSPGTRGNEQFF

clone_size: -
j_call: TRBJ1-1
v_call: TRBV7-6
d_call: -
cdr3_nt: TGTGCCAGCAGCACAATTTCAGGGTATGGCACTGAAGCTTTCTTT
cdr3_aa: CASSTISGYGTEAFF

clone_size: -
j_call: TRBJ1-1
v_call: TRBV9
d_call: -
cdr3_nt: TGTGCCAGCAGCGTATCGGACAGTTCGTACACTGAAGCTTTCTTT
cdr3_aa: CASSVSDSSYTEAFF

clone_size: once
j_call: TRBJ2-3
v_call: TRBV11-3
d_call: TRBD2
cdr3_nt: TGTGCCAGCAGCACAAGACTAGCGCCTACACTAGATACGCAGTATTTT
cdr3_aa: CASSTRLAPTLDTQYF

clone_size: -
j_call: TRBJ2-3
v_call: TRBV30
d_call: TRBD2
cdr3_nt: TGTGCCTGGAGTGTCCTAGCGGGCGTCTCAGATACGCAGTATTTT
cdr3_aa: CAWSVLAGVSDTQYF

clone_size: -
j_call: TRBJ1-4
v_call: TRBV4-1
d_call: TRBD1
cdr3_nt: TGCGCCAGTATGGACAGGGGCAGGGAAAAACTGTTTTTT
cdr3_aa: CASMDRGREKLFF

clone_size: once
j_call: TRBJ1-2
v_call: TRBV5-6
d_call: -
cdr3_nt: TGTGCCAGCAGCTTGGGGGGCCCCACAGATGTAGGGGGCTACACCTTC
cdr3_aa: CASSLGGPTDVGGYTF

clone_size: -
j_call: TRBJ2-3
v_call: TRBV5-1
d_call: -
cdr3_nt: TGCGCCAGCAGCCTCGTGCGGGGAAGCGCAGATACGCAGTATTTT
cdr3_aa: CASSLVRGSADTQYF

clone_size: -
j_call: TRBJ2-1
v_call: TRBV5-1
d_call: -
cdr3_nt: TGCGCCAGCAGTGTCGAGGGATCCTACAATGAGCAGTTCTTC
cdr3_aa: CASSVEGSYNEQFF

clone_size: -
j_call: TRBJ2-1
v_call: TRBV7-9
d_call: TRBD1
cdr3_nt: TGTGCCAGCAGCCCGGGGACAGGGAACAATGAGCAGTTCTTC
cdr3_aa: CASSPGTGNNEQFF

clone_size: -
j_call: TRBJ1-1
v_call: TRBV15
d_call: -
cdr3_nt: TGTGCCACCAGCAGACGGCAGGGAAAGAACACTGAAGCTTTCTTT
cdr3_aa: CATSRRQGKNTEAFF

clone_size: -
j_call: TRBJ1-6
v_call: TRBV30
d_call: -
cdr3_nt: TGTGCCTGGAGTGTACAGGGAGATTCACCCCTCCACTTT
cdr3_aa: CAWSVQGDSPLHF

clone_size: few
j_call: TRBJ2-2
v_call: TRBV5-1
d_call: -
cdr3_nt: TGCGCCAGCAGCTTGGCTGCATCCGCGAACACCGGGGAGCTGTTTTTT
cdr3_aa: CASSLAASANTGELFF

clone_size: -
j_call: TRBJ1-1
v_call: TRBV29-1
d_call: -
cdr3_nt: TGCAGCGTTGAAAGGGGTAACACTGAAGCTTTCTTT
cdr3_aa: CSVERGNTEAFF

clone_size: -
j_call: TRBJ2-3
v_call: TRBV11-2
d_call: -
cdr3_nt: TGTGCCAGCAGCTTAGATTACGGTTTTACAGATACGCAGTATTTT
cdr3_aa: CASSLDYGFTDTQYF

clone_size: few
j_call: TRBJ2-3
v_call: TRBV7-2
d_call: -
cdr3_nt: TGTGCCAGCAGCCCCCGACAGGGAGGGGACACAGATACGCAGTATTTT
cdr3_aa: CASSPRQGGDTDTQYF

clone_size: -
j_call: TRBJ2-1
v_call: TRBV6-5
d_call: TRBD1
cdr3_nt: TGTGCCAGCCACAGGGGCAATGAGCAGTTCTTC
cdr3_aa: CASHRGNEQFF

clone_size: -
j_call: TRBJ1-1
v_call: TRBV6-5
d_call: TRBD1
cdr3_nt: TGTGCCAGCCAGCGGGACAGCAGAGCTTTCTTT
cdr3_aa: CASQRDSRAFF

clone_size: -
j_call: TRBJ1-4
v_call: TRBV6-1
d_call: TRBD1
cdr3_nt: TGTGCCAGCAGAAAAGGACAGGCAGGGAATGAAAAACTGTTTTTT
cdr3_aa: CASRKGQAGNEKLFF

clone_size: -
j_call: TRBJ1-2
v_call: TRBV2
d_call: -
cdr3_nt: TGTGCCAGCAGTGGGTTTTCCTATGGCTACACCTTC
cdr3_aa: CASSGFSYGYTF